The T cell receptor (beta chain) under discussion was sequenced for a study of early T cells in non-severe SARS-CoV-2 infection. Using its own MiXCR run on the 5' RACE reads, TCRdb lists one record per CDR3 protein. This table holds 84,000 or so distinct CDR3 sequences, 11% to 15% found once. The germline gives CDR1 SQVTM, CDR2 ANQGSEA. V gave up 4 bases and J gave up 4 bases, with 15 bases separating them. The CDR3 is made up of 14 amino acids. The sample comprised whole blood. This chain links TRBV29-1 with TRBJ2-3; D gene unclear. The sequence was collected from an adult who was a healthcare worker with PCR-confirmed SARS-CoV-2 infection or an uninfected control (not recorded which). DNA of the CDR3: TGCAGCGTTGGCCGTTTTAGGAGCCCAGATACGCAGTATTTT. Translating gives CSVGRFRSPDTQYF.